This TCR beta chain was identified in a study of blood T cell repertoires in COVID-19. For the study at large: From T cells, B-cell-depleted T cells, or PBMCs came the material, which was cDNA or gDNA.

The table came from immunoSEQ multiplex PCR; TCRdb's copy has only in-frame clones and leaves some out. The repertoire holds about 280,000 clones, around 85% seen once, with roughly 5% in the top ten. This receptor was identified in a man between 50 and 59 years old with active or convalescent COVID-19. The sequenced sample consisted of peripheral blood.

CDR3 nucleotides: TGCGCCAGCAGCCCACAGGGGGAGCGCACAGATACGCAGTATTTT. It specifies CASSPQGERTDTQYF. V and J are TRBV5-1 and TRBJ2-3, with TRBD1 identical over 8 bases. The CDR3 is 15 residues long. In germline, CDR1 is SGHRS, CDR2 YFSETQ. With 4 bases clipped from V and 1 base from J, the junction kept 5 bases outside the gene matches.